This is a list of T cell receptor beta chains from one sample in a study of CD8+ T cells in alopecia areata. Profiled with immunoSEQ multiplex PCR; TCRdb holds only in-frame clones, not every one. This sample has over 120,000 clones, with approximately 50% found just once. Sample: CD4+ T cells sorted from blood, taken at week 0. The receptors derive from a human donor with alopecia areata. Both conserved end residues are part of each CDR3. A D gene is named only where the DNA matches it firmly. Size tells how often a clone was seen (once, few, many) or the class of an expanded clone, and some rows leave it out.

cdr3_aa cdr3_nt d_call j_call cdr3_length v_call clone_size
CASSDRNYGYTF TGTGCCAGCTCGGACAGGAACTATGGCTACACCTTC TRBD1 TRBJ1-2 12 TRBV6-4 .
CASSLAGYSNQPQHF TGTGCCAGCAGCTTAGCGGGATATAGCAATCAGCCCCAGCATTTT . TRBJ1-5 15 TRBV7-2 .
CASTGDTRGYTF TGTGCCAGCACTGGGGACACCCGTGGCTACACCTTC . TRBJ1-2 12 TRBV2 .
CSVETLGEQYF TGCAGCGTTGAGACCCTGGGGGAGCAGTACTTC . TRBJ2-7 11 TRBV29-1 .
CAWTKTGGGNTIYF TGTGCCTGGACCAAAACAGGGGGAGGCAACACCATATATTTT TRBD1 TRBJ1-3 14 TRBV30 .
CASTRTSGYNEQFF TGTGCCAGCACCCGGACTAGCGGGTACAATGAGCAGTTCTTC TRBD2 TRBJ2-1 14 TRBV6-6 once
CASSFNEKLFF TGCGCCAGCAGCTTTAATGAAAAACTGTTTTTT . TRBJ1-4 11 TRBV5-1 .
CASSPRTQNEQFF TGCGCCAGCAGCCCACGGACTCAAAATGAGCAGTTCTTC . TRBJ2-1 13 TRBV5-1 .
CAWNGVGSNYEQYF TGTGCCTGGAATGGGGTAGGATCAAACTACGAGCAGTACTTC . TRBJ2-7 14 TRBV30 many
CASSNNRGRSETQYF TGTGCCAGCAGCAACAACAGGGGGCGCTCGGAGACCCAGTACTTC TRBD1 TRBJ2-5 15 TRBV2 few
CAITRTGTNTEAFF TGTGCCATCACCCGGACAGGGACGAACACTGAAGCTTTCTTT TRBD1 TRBJ1-1 14 TRBV10-3 few
CASSWGQGARDAFF TGTGCCAGCAGCTGGGGACAGGGGGCTCGGGATGCTTTCTTT TRBD1 TRBJ1-1 14 TRBV11-2 .
CSVVGQGGETQYF TGCAGCGTTGTAGGACAGGGTGGGGAGACCCAGTACTTC TRBD1 TRBJ2-5 13 TRBV29-1 once
CASSLGGRAQPQHF TGTGCCAGCAGTCTGGGAGGGAGGGCTCAGCCCCAGCATTTT . TRBJ1-5 14 TRBV2 .
CASSLAGGEVNEQFF TGCGCCAGCAGCTTGGCGGGAGGGGAGGTGAATGAGCAGTTCTTC TRBD2 TRBJ2-1 15 TRBV5-1 few
CASSPMKAGLAGGGLVVGELFF TGTGCCAGCAGCCCCATGAAGGCGGGACTAGCGGGAGGGGGGCTCGTCGTCGGGGAGCTGTTTTTT TRBD2 TRBJ2-2 22 TRBV4-2 .
CASSQSIPDLSIALSGELFF TGTGCCAGCAGCCAGTCAATTCCGGACTTGAGTATAGCACTGTCCGGGGAGCTGTTTTTT . TRBJ2-2 20 TRBV4-2 .
CASSQEGRERDTQYF TGCGCCAGCAGCCAAGAAGGGCGGGAGAGGGATACGCAGTATTTT TRBD2 TRBJ2-3 15 TRBV4-3 .
CSVGELAPPEQFF TGCAGCGTGGGGGAACTAGCGCCACCTGAGCAGTTCTTC TRBD2 TRBJ2-1 13 TRBV29-1 .
CSVQRTVSITDTQYF TGCAGCGTTCAACGGACGGTCTCCATCACAGATACGCAGTATTTT . TRBJ2-3 15 TRBV29-1 .
CASSLDRTTNYGYTF TGTGCCAGCAGCTTAGACAGGACTACTAACTATGGCTACACCTTC . TRBJ1-2 15 TRBV11-2 once
CASSERGDRCNF TGTGCCAGCAGTGAACGGGGGGACCGCTGCAACTTT . TRBJ1-1 12 TRBV25-1 few
CASSRDGDRGRPNTQYF TGTGCCAGCAGCAGGGACGGGGACAGGGGGCGTCCGAATACGCAGTATTTT TRBD1 TRBJ2-3 17 TRBV4-2 many
CASTPGLLAGVLGETQYF TGTGCCAGCACCCCAGGCCTGCTAGCGGGAGTCTTGGGGGAGACCCAGTACTTC TRBD2 TRBJ2-5 18 TRBV4-2 .
CSSGPYNEQFF TGCAGTAGCGGACCCTACAATGAGCAGTTCTTC . TRBJ2-1 11 TRBV29-1 .
CASRRQSKNIQYF TGCGCCAGCAGACGGCAGTCAAAAAACATTCAGTACTTC . TRBJ2-4 13 TRBV23-1 .
CASSQEWDTTQETQYF TGCGCCAGCAGCCAAGAATGGGACACGACACAAGAGACCCAGTACTTC . TRBJ2-5 16 TRBV4-3 .
CSVALAGVSETQYF TGCAGCGTTGCGCTAGCGGGAGTTAGTGAGACCCAGTACTTC TRBD2 TRBJ2-5 14 TRBV29-1 .
CAWRTGPGPRGTDTQYF TGTGCCTGGAGAACGGGACCGGGACCGAGGGGGACAGATACGCAGTATTTT . TRBJ2-3 17 TRBV30 few
CASSSITTNEKLFF TGTGCCAGCAGCTCAATTACAACTAATGAAAAACTGTTTTTT . TRBJ1-4 14 TRBV6-6 .
CASSLADSPLWGPQFF TGTGCCAGCAGCCTAGCTGATAGCCCCCTGTGGGGGCCGCAGTTCTTC . TRBJ2-1 16 TRBV13 few
CASSLADTQYF TGTGCCAGCAGCTTAGCGGACACGCAGTATTTT . TRBJ2-3 11 TRBV7-9 .
CASSLGRPTDKAFF TGTGCCAGCAGCTTAGGCCGCCCGACAGACAAAGCTTTCTTT . TRBJ1-1 14 TRBV7-9 few
CAWSGRLGQGPQVQYF TGTGCCTGGAGTGGGCGACTTGGACAGGGACCACAGGTGCAGTACTTC TRBD1 TRBJ2-7 16 TRBV30 .
CASSVVMGETGELFF TGTGCCAGCAGCGTAGTTATGGGAGAAACCGGGGAGCTGTTTTTT . TRBJ2-2 15 TRBV9 .
CSVRQGDTEAFF TGCAGCGTCAGACAGGGGGACACTGAAGCTTTCTTT TRBD1 TRBJ1-1 12 TRBV29-1 few
CSAGQGALPNEKLFF TGCAGCGCGGGGCAGGGGGCTCTTCCTAATGAAAAACTGTTTTTT TRBD1 TRBJ1-4 15 TRBV29-1 .
CASSGENRNEQFF TGCGCCAGCAGTGGGGAGAATAGGAATGAGCAGTTCTTC . TRBJ2-1 13 TRBV5-1 .
CSSRRSAGYQETQYF TGCAGCTCCCGAAGGTCGGCGGGGTACCAAGAGACCCAGTACTTC . TRBJ2-5 15 TRBV29-1 .
CASSWGFRDSGSYEQYF TGTGCCAGTAGTTGGGGGTTCCGGGACAGCGGGTCCTACGAGCAGTACTTC . TRBJ2-7 17 TRBV19 .
CASSRGSWETQYF TGTGCCAGCAGCAGAGGCTCCTGGGAGACCCAGTACTTC . TRBJ2-5 13 TRBV7-2 .
CASSSVQGQETQYF TGTGCCAGCAGTTCCGTACAGGGTCAAGAGACCCAGTACTTC . TRBJ2-5 14 TRBV6-6 few
CASSLTLSGSETQYF TGTGCCAGCAGCCTCACCCTTAGCGGGAGTGAGACCCAGTACTTC TRBD2 TRBJ2-5 15 TRBV14 .
CSVAHVGGRAKNIQYF TGCAGCGTTGCGCACGTAGGCGGCCGAGCCAAAAACATTCAGTACTTC . TRBJ2-4 16 TRBV29-1 .
CSARRVAGPTDTQYF TGCAGCGCCCGAAGGGTAGCGGGCCCCACAGATACGCAGTATTTT TRBD2 TRBJ2-3 15 TRBV29-1 .
CAWSGGLYEQYF TGTGCCTGGAGCGGAGGACTCTACGAGCAGTACTTC . TRBJ2-7 12 TRBV30 .
CASSQDFAEKLFF TGCGCCAGCAGCCAAGATTTTGCGGAAAAACTGTTTTTT . TRBJ1-4 13 TRBV4-3 .
CASSEGSRDTNYGYTF TGTGCCAGCAGTGAAGGAAGTCGGGACACAAACTATGGCTACACCTTC . TRBJ1-2 16 TRBV2 .
CSLVKGTDEQFF TGCAGCCTCGTGAAAGGCACGGACGAGCAGTTCTTC . TRBJ2-1 12 TRBV29-1 .
CASSFVAGDVNEQFF TGCGCCAGCAGCTTTGTAGCGGGAGATGTCAATGAGCAGTTCTTC TRBD2 TRBJ2-1 15 TRBV5-1 few
CAWSRGREETQYF TGTGCCTGGAGTCGCGGGCGGGAGGAGACCCAGTACTTC TRBD2 TRBJ2-5 13 TRBV30 few
CASTQAGSNEQFF TGTGCCAGCACCCAGGCTGGGAGCAATGAGCAGTTCTTC . TRBJ2-1 13 TRBV5-4 few
CSVIHGDGYTF TGCAGCGTCATCCACGGAGATGGCTACACCTTC . TRBJ1-2 11 TRBV29-1 .
CAIRGQENSPLHF TGTGCCATCAGGGGACAGGAGAATTCACCCCTCCACTTT TRBD1 TRBJ1-6 13 TRBV10-3 few
CSEDRGIILYYEQYF TGCAGCGAGGACAGGGGAATTATCCTATACTACGAGCAGTACTTC TRBD1 TRBJ2-7 15 TRBV29-1 few